This T cell receptor beta chain is drawn from a study of control samples from healthy donors and cancer patients. Produced via immunoSEQ multiplex PCR; TCRdb's table is partial and in-frame only. The sample has around 140,000 clones; 89% are singletons. This CDR3 region has 12 residues. Trimming left V 6 bases short and J 7 bases short, with 10 bases between. Germline assignment: CDR1 MNHEY and CDR2 SVGAGI. This receptor was identified in a man between 50 and 59 years old with head and neck cancer. V and J are TRBV6-5 and TRBJ1-5; D is perhaps TRBD1 (5 bases). Sequencing was performed on PBMCs. The CDR3 loop reads CASRAGQQPQHF. CDR3 coding DNA: TGTGCCAGCAGGGCCGGACAACAGCCCCAGCATTTT.